The 18 T cell receptor beta chains reported below all come from one sample, sequenced in a study of Graves' ophthalmopathy and Graves' hyperthyroidism. As the template, RNA transcripts were used to amplify TCR beta CDR3 regions. RT-PCR in the first round used HTBI primers; a second-round multiplex PCR followed. Each CDR3 protein gets one entry after TCRdb re-called the multiplex PCR reads with MiXCR. The sample includes 350,000 to 400,000 distinct CDR3 sequences, over 15% seen only once; the top ten take around 6.6%. The specimen was peripheral blood. The source is a woman between 18 and 30 years old with stable Graves' hyperthyroidism.

Many counts were recorded for this clonotype. This chain uses TRBV10-3 with TRBJ1-5; unclear D gene. V was cut by 3 bases and J by 0 bases, with 3 bases left in between. The V gene's germline CDR1 is ENHRY and CDR2 SYGVKD. The CDR3 has 13 amino acids. Here the CDR3 DNA reads TGTGCCATCAGTGACAGTAGCAATCAGCCCCAGCATTTT. It codes for CAISDSSNQPQHF.

This clonotype showed up many times. The chain combines TRBV5-1 with TRBJ1-2, with no clear D. The ends were cut back, 4 bases at V and 0 bases at J, with 10 bases in the middle. CDR3 length: 14 amino acids. Germline V gene data show CDR1 as SGHRS and CDR2 as YFSETQ. CDR3 residues: CASSHSTSNYGYTF. CDR3 sequence (DNA): TGCGCCAGCAGCCACTCAACCTCTAACTATGGCTACACCTTC.

The chain links TRBV18 to TRBJ2-7; 15 bases match TRBD2. Trimming took 4 bases from V and 0 from J; bases not matched to a gene: 4. The CDR3 has 17 residues. The germline gives CDR1 KGHSH, CDR2 LQKENI. This CDR3 is CASSRGLAGGSSYEQYF. CDR3 in DNA: TGTGCCAGCTCACGGGGACTAGCGGGGGGAAGCTCCTACGAGCAGTACTTC.

This clonotype appeared many times. The chain couples TRBV19 to TRBJ1-1; no clear D. The CDR3 consists of 14 residues. CDR1 and CDR2 (germline): LNHDA, SQIVND (reference sequence). Trimming removed 0 bases from V and 2 bases from J, with 7 bases in between. The DNA for the CDR3 is TGTGCCAGTAGTATAGACACCACAAACACTGAAGCTTTCTTT. Its translation is CASSIDTTNTEAFF.

Concerning this clonotype: A much larger clone differs from this one at a single base, so this may be a read error. This chain uses TRBV4-1 with TRBJ1-2; D possibly corresponds to TRBD1 (6 bases). The CDR3 spans 16 residues. The germline V gene encodes CDR1 MGHRA and CDR2 YSYEKL. CDR3 DNA sequence: TGCGCCAGCAGCCAAGGCGGCGGGGGGCCCGGCTATGGCTACAGCTTC. It specifies CASSQGGGGPGYGYSF.

In this sample, this clonotype turned up many times. The chain joins TRBV20-1 to TRBJ2-7; TRBD2 matches 10 bases. This CDR3 spans 14 amino acids. Germline assignment: CDR1 DFQATT and CDR2 SNEGSKA (reference sequence). With 3 bases clipped from V and 5 bases from J, the junction kept 7 bases outside the gene matches. CDR3 protein: CSASRAGGPHEQYF. CDR3 in DNA: TGCAGTGCTAGTAGAGCGGGGGGGCCACACGAGCAGTACTTC.

This clonotype has a count of ten or more. The chain joins TRBV12-3 or TRBV12-4 to TRBJ1-5; perhaps TRBD1 as D (6 bases). V was clipped by 3 bases and J by 2 bases, with 14 bases between them. This CDR3 is 16 amino acids long. CDR3 coding DNA: TGTGCCAGCAGTTTCGGCCCCGGGGGCGGCAATCAGCCCCAGCATTTT. Translated: CASSFGPGGGNQPQHF.

This clonotype was detected ten times or more. The chain links TRBV13 to TRBJ2-5; 7 bases match TRBD2. This CDR3 comprises 16 residues. Germline CDR1 PRHDT, CDR2 FYEKMQ (reference sequence). V lost 0 bases, J lost 1 base, and 5 bases stayed unmatched. The CDR3 spells CASSLGRLAAQETQYF. The CDR3 nucleotides are TGTGCCAGCAGCTTAGGCCGACTAGCAGCCCAAGAGACCCAGTACTTC.

Only a few counts were recorded for this clonotype. This chain connects TRBV24-1 to TRBJ2-3; no reliable D call. The V gene lost 1 base and the J gene lost 1 base, with 11 bases spanning the gap. From germline, CDR1 is KGHDR and CDR2 SFDVKD. The CDR3 runs to 16 residues. CDR3 nucleotide sequence: TGTGCCACCAGTGATTTTGCCAGCGTGGGCACAGATACGCAGTATTTT. This sequence encodes CATSDFASVGTDTQYF.

This clonotype was counted a few times. A read error may be the cause here, since a much bigger clone is one base away. The chain joins TRBV12-3 or TRBV12-4 to TRBJ2-4; D gene ambiguous. The V gene lost 8 bases and the J gene lost 5 bases, with 13 bases spanning the gap. The CDR3 length is 13 residues. CDR3 protein: CASGPARENIQYF. DNA of the CDR3: TGTGCCAGCGGCCCAGCCCGGGAAAACATTCAGTACTTC.

This clonotype was found a few times. This chain's CDR3 is CASSLAGGHGGELFF. The CDR3, as DNA: TGTGCCAGCAGCTTGGCGGGGGGGCATGGCGGGGAGCTGTTTTTT. This sequence joins TRBV5-4 and TRBJ2-2, with 8 bases lining up with TRBD2. The V segment lost 0 bases and the J segment 7 bases; nucleotides outside the gene matches: 5. This CDR3 is built from 15 residues. CDR1 SGHNT and CDR2 YYREEE come from the germline V gene (reference sequence).

This clonotype has a count of ten or more. This rearrangement joins TRBV20-1 to TRBJ1-1; 9 positions agree with TRBD1. Germline CDR1 reads DFQATT; CDR2 reads SNEGSKA (reference sequence). The ends lost 6 bases at V and 5 bases at J; junction bases unmatched: 4. The CDR3 covers 12 residues. The CDR3 nucleotides are TGCAGTGCCCGGGGACAGGGAACTGAAGCTTTCTTT. This gives the protein CSARGQGTEAFF.

A few counts support this clonotype. Sequence at one end of the junction differs from germline and may be a read error. The CDR3 loop reads CASSEAGAVSGNTIYF. The CDR3 DNA is TGTGCCAGCAGCGAAGCCGGGGCGGTCTCTGGAAACACCATATATTTT. The genes are TRBV6-1 and TRBJ1-3, with D perhaps TRBD1 (5 bases). The CDR3 length is 16 residues. The V gene's germline CDR1 is MNHNS and CDR2 SASEGT.

This clonotype was observed at least ten times. The V call is TRBV12-3 or TRBV12-4, the J call TRBJ1-2; no firm D call. This CDR3 contains 17 residues. Deletions cut 0 bases from V and 0 bases from J, with 14 bases between. In DNA form, the CDR3 reads TGTGCCAGCAGTTTAGCGACTGGTAGAGGGCCTAACTATGGCTACACCTTC. It yields the protein CASSLATGRGPNYGYTF.

In this sample, this clonotype turned up many times. The rearrangement links TRBV11-3 to TRBJ2-5, with a tentative D call TRBD1 (6 bases). The V and J ends lost 6 bases and 0 bases respectively, with 11 bases between them. From germline, CDR1 is SGHNT and CDR2 YENEEA. This CDR3 region has 14 residues. The CDR3 spells CASRAWDNQETQYF. CDR3 bases: TGTGCCAGCAGAGCTTGGGACAACCAAGAGACCCAGTACTTC.

This clonotype showed up many times. The gene calls are TRBV7-2 and TRBJ2-5; D remains ambiguous. The V end lost 5 bases, the J end lost 1 base, and 11 bases lay between the germline ends. The CDR3 length is 14 residues. Germline CDR1 and CDR2: SGHTA and FQGNSA. This CDR3 reads CASSPSRSQETQYF. The CDR3 DNA reads TGTGCCAGCAGCCCGAGCAGGAGCCAAGAGACCCAGTACTTC.

This sequence joins TRBV5-1 and TRBJ2-5, with 8 bases fitting TRBD1. Germline CDR1 is SGHRS and CDR2 is YFSETQ. The CDR3 sequence is 15 residues long. Losses at the gene ends were 4 bases for V and 3 bases for J; bases not matched to a gene: 8. The CDR3 is CASSRTGKDKETQYF. CDR3 in DNA: TGCGCCAGCAGCCGGACAGGGAAGGACAAAGAGACCCAGTACTTC.

The V and J genes are TRBV4-2 and TRBJ1-2; weak D call: TRBD1 (6 bases). The CDR3 loop spans 16 amino acids. CDR1 is LGHNA and CDR2 is YNFKEQ in the germline V gene. Trimming left V 0 bases short and J 6 bases short, with 17 bases between. The CDR3 region is CASSQELGGTTDGYTF. The DNA for the CDR3 is TGTGCCAGCAGCCAAGAGTTGGGGGGCACTACCGATGGCTACACCTTC.